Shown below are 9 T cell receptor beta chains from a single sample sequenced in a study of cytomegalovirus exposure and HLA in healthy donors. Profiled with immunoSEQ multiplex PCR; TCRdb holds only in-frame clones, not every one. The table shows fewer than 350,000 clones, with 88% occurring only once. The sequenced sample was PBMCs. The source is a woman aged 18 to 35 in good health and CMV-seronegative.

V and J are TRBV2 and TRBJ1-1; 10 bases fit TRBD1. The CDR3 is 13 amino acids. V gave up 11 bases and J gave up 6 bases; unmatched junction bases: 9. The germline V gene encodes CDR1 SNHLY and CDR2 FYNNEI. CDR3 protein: CACGQGVSAEAFF. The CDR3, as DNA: TGTGCCTGTGGACAGGGGGTTTCGGCTGAAGCTTTCTTT.

The CDR3 DNA follows: TGTGCCAGCAGCAACGGACTAGTGTGGGAGCAGTACTTC. Translation: CASSNGLVWEQYF. The gene calls are TRBV7-9 and TRBJ2-7, with TRBD2 matching 7 bases. The CDR3 length is 13 residues. Trimming cost V 5 bases and J 7 bases; bases outside gene matches: 8. From germline, CDR1 is SEHNR and CDR2 FQNEAQ (reference sequence).

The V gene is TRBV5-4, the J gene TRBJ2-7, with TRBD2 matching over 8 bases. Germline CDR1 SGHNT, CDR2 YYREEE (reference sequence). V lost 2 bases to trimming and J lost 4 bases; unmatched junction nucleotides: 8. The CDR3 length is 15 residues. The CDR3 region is CASSLGAGVPYEQYF. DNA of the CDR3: TGTGCCAGCAGCTTAGGAGCGGGAGTTCCTTACGAGCAGTACTTC.

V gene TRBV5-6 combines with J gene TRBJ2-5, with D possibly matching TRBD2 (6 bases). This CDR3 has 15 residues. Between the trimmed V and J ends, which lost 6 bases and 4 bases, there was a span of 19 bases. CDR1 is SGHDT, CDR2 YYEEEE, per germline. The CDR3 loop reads CASTFYRTTGETQYF. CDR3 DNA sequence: TGTGCCAGCACCTTTTATAGGACTACCGGAGAGACCCAGTACTTC.

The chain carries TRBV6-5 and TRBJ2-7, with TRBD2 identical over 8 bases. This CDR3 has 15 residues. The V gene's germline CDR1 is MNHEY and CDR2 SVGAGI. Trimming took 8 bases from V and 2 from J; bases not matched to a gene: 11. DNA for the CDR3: TGTGCCAGCGGAAGAATACGACTAGCGACCTACGAGCAGTACTTC. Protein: CASGRIRLATYEQYF.

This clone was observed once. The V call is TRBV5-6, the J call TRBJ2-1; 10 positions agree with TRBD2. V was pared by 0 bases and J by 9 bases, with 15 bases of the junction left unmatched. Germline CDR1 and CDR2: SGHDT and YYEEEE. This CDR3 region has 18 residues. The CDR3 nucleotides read TGTGCCAGCAGCTTGGCCTTAAAGCGGGAGGGCCTTACTGGTGAGCAGTTCTTC. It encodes CASSLALKREGLTGEQFF. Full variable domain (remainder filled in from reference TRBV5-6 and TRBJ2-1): DAGVTQSPTHLIKTRGQQVTLRCSPKSGHDTVSWYQQALGQGPQFIFQYYEEEERQRGNFPDRFSGHQFPNYSSELNVNALLLGDSALYLCASSLALKREGLTGEQFFGPGTRLTVL.

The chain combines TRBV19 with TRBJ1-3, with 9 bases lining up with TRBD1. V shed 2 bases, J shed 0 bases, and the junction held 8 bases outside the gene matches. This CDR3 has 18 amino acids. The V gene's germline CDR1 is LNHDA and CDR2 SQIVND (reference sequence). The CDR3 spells CASSIRTGALSSGNTIYF. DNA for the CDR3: TGTGCCAGTAGTATACGGACAGGGGCACTTAGCTCTGGAAACACCATATATTTT. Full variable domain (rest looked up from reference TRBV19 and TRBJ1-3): DGGITQSPKYLFRKEGQNVTLSCEQNLNHDAMYWYRQDPGQGLRLIYYSQIVNDFQKGDIAEGYSVSREKKESFPLTVTSAQKNPTAFYLCASSIRTGALSSGNTIYFGEGSWLTVV.

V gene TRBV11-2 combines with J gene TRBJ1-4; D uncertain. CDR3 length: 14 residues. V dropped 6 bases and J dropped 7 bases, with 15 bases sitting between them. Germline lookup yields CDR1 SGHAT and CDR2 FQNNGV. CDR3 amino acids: CASRRGGFREKLFF. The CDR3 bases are TGTGCCAGCAGACGTGGAGGGTTCCGTGAAAAACTGTTTTTT.

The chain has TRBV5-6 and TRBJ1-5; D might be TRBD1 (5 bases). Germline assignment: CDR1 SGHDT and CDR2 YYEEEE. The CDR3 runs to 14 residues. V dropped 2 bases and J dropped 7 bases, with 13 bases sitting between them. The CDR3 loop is CASSFGAGFQPQHF. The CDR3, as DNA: TGTGCCAGCAGCTTCGGTGCAGGGTTCCAGCCCCAGCATTTT.